This T cell receptor beta chain stems from a study of blood T cell repertoires in COVID-19. J was trimmed by 7 bases and V by 5 bases; bases with no gene match: 9. The V gene's germline CDR1 is SGHKS and CDR2 YYEKEE (reference sequence). The CDR3 runs 15 residues. Enrolled through a virtual design, the participants were between about 18 and 100 years of age and came from under 30 US areas. Per the original data handling: Amplification of reference gene primers provided the estimated nucleated cell counts. Method: immunoSEQ multiplex PCR; TCRdb's copy keeps in-frame clones and lacks some. That table gives V, J and clone size, and the DNA gave D and trimming. Of 200,000 to 250,000 clones detected, 75% to 90% appear once; the ten largest clones hold about 3.5%.

The chain uses TRBV5-5 and TRBJ1-6; TRBD1 matches at 7 bases. This clonotype originated in a woman in her 30s who had been exposed to COVID-19. Input material: PBMCs or T cells enriched from blood (not recorded which). CDR3 amino acids: CASRRMTGQNSPLHF. CDR3 sequence (DNA): TGTGCCAGCAGGAGAATGACAGGGCAAAATTCACCCCTCCACTTT. Supplemented by reference TRBV5-5 and TRBJ1-6, the full variable domain reads DAGVTQSPTHLIKTRGQQVTLRCSPISGHKSVSWYQQVLGQGPQFIFQYYEKEERGRGNFPDRFSARQFPNYSSELNVNALLLGDSALYLCASRRMTGQNSPLHFGNGTRLTVT.